This T cell receptor beta chain was retrieved from a study of post-analysis software for immune sequencing data. On the study more broadly: The cohort encompassed relapsing-remitting, secondary progressive and progressive-relapsing multiple sclerosis disease courses. Whole-study results and caveats: Diversity measured as normalized Chao1 was significantly lower in multiple sclerosis patients than in controls. Same-batch preparations were strongly co-clustered by F measure. Five or six TRBV segments (TRBV5-6, TRBV5-1 and TRBV20-1 among them) occurred more frequently in patients than in controls.

Unique molecular identifiers had been added to the TCR beta cDNA libraries. Some 450,000 cDNA molecules were recovered from an input of roughly 0.85 to 10 million T cells. One entry per CDR3 protein results from TCRdb running MiXCR on the PCR reads. The sample holds roughly 540,000 distinct CDR3 sequences, 30% to 40% seen once. V lost 0 bases, J lost 2 bases, and 16 bases stayed unmatched. Germline loops: CDR1 DFQATT, CDR2 SNEGSKA (reference sequence). The CDR3 runs 19 residues. About this clonotype: As yet, its antigen is unknown.

The TCR comes from a girl aged 2 to 17 with multiple sclerosis. The gene calls are TRBV20-1 and TRBJ2-5; 9 nucleotides agree with TRBD2. The material sequenced was blood. CDR3 in DNA: TGCAGTGCTAGAGAACCCCGGATAGCGGGGGACCTCACTCAAGAGACCCAGTACTTC. This sequence encodes CSAREPRIAGDLTQETQYF.